This TCR beta chain was recorded in a study of blood T cell repertoires in COVID-19. Study details: The study drew acute and convalescent COVID-19 samples from the United States, Italy and Spain. From T cells, B-cell-depleted T cells, or PBMCs came the material, which was cDNA or gDNA.

Original processing notes: Amplification of reference gene primers was used by the study to estimate nucleated cell counts. Using immunoSEQ multiplex PCR, the repertoire was profiled, and TCRdb retains in-frame clones only, with some absent. The V and J calls and clone size were taken over from that table, and D and trimming were inferred from the DNA. Among a few hundred thousand clones listed, more than 70% were seen once. CDR1 is SNHLY, CDR2 FYNNEI, per germline. This CDR3 has 13 amino acids. Trimming pared 5 bases from V and 5 bases from J, leaving 11 bases between. The origin of this receptor is a woman in her 30s who had recovered from COVID-19. The chain carries TRBV2 and TRBJ2-3; no definite D call. Sample: peripheral blood. The CDR3 DNA is TGTGCCAGCAGTAGCGAAGTAGGAGATACGCAGTATTTT. This translates into CASSSEVGDTQYF.